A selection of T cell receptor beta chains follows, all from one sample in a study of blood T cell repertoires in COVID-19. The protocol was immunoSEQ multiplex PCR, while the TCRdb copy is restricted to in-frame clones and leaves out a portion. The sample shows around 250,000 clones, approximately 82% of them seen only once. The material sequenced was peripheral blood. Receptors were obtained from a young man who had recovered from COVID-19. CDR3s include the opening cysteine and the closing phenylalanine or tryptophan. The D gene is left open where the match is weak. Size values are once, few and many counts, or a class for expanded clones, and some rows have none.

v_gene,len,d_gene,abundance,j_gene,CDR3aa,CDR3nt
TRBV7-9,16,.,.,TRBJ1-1,CASSPGGGTMNTEAFF,TGTGCCAGCAGCCCCGGCGGGGGCACTATGAACACTGAAGCTTTCTTT
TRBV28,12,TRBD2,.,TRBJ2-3,CASSLTGGAQYF,TGTGCCAGCAGCTTGACTGGGGGGGCGCAGTATTTT
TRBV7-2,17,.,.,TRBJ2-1,CASSLRVAVSSYNEQFF,TGTGCCAGCAGCTTGAGGGTCGCGGTGAGCTCCTACAATGAGCAGTTCTTC
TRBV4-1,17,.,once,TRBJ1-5,CASSQSGADNSNQPQHF,TGCGCCAGCAGCCAATCAGGCGCCGATAATAGCAATCAGCCCCAGCATTTT
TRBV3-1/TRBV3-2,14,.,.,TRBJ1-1,CASSHLREGTEAFF,TGTGCCAGCAGCCACTTAAGGGAGGGCACTGAAGCTTTCTTT
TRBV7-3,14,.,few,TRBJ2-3,CASRSGASTDTQYF,TGTGCCAGCCGGAGCGGTGCTAGCACAGATACGCAGTATTTT
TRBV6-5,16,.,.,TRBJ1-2,CASSYFGTRGHYGYTF,TGTGCCAGCAGTTACTTCGGAACACGAGGTCACTATGGCTACACCTTC
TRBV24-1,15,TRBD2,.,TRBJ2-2,CATSDSSGVAGELFF,TGTGCCACCAGTGATTCTAGCGGGGTCGCCGGGGAGCTGTTTTTT
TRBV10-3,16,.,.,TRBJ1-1,CAITSTAGGMNTEAFF,TGTGCCATCACGTCGACGGCCGGCGGAATGAACACTGAAGCTTTCTTT
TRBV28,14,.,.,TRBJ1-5,CASGRGVTNQPQHF,TGTGCCAGCGGGAGGGGGGTCACCAATCAGCCCCAGCATTTT
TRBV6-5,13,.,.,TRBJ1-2,CASREGGDYGYTF,TGTGCCAGCAGAGAGGGGGGGGACTATGGCTACACCTTC
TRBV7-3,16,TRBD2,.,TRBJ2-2,CASSLAGGYGTGELFF,TGTGCCAGCAGCCTAGCGGGGGGGTATGGCACCGGGGAGCTGTTTTTT
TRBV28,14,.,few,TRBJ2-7,CASNPRQSSYEQYF,TGTGCCAGCAATCCGAGACAGAGCTCCTACGAGCAGTACTTC
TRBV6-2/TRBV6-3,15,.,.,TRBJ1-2,CASSYSSTAIYGYTF,TGTGCCAGCAGTTATTCCTCGACAGCAATCTATGGCTACACCTTC
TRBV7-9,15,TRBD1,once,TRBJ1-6,CASSWPRGQNSPLHF,TGTGCCAGCAGCTGGCCGCGGGGACAGAATTCACCCCTCCACTTT
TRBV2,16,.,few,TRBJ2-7,CASTPSGGLGVREQYF,TGTGCCAGCACTCCCTCAGGGGGACTAGGCGTCCGCGAGCAGTACTTC
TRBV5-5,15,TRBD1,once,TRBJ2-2,CASSHTGALTGELFF,TGTGCCAGCAGCCATACAGGGGCCCTCACCGGGGAGCTGTTTTTT
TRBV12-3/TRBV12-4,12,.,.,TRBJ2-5,CASAYREETQYF,TGTGCCAGCGCCTACAGGGAAGAGACCCAGTACTTC
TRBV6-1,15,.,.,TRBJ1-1,CASSDGGVPWTEAFF,TGTGCCAGCAGTGACGGGGGAGTTCCTTGGACTGAAGCTTTCTTT
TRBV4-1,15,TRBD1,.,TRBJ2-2,CASSQPRTGTGELFF,TGCGCCAGCAGCCAACCAAGGACAGGCACCGGGGAGCTGTTTTTT
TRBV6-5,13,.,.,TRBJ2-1,CASSYGPDAGVFF,TGTGCCAGCAGTTACGGACCGGACGCGGGTGTGTTCTTC
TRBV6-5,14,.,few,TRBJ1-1,CASTLTNLNTEAFF,TGTGCCAGCACCCTGACAAACTTGAACACTGAAGCTTTCTTT
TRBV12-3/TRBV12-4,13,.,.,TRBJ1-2,CASSSEAIYGYTF,TGTGCCAGCAGTTCAGAGGCGATCTATGGCTACACCTTC
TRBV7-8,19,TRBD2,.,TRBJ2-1,CASSIRTSGGVGSYNEQFF,TGTGCCAGCAGCATTAGGACTAGCGGGGGGGTGGGCTCCTACAATGAGCAGTTCTTC
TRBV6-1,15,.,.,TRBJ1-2,CASSEVNTGEGGYTF,TGTGCCAGCAGTGAAGTTAATACAGGTGAAGGTGGCTACACCTTC
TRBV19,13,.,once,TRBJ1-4,CASSEFRDEKLFF,TGTGCCAGTAGCGAGTTTCGAGATGAAAAACTGTTTTTT
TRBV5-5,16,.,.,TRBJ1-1,CASSLGPGRISTEAFF,TGTGCCAGCAGCTTGGGACCGGGAAGGATTTCCACTGAAGCTTTCTTT
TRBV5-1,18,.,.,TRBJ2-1,CASSLGTRTGGSYNEQFF,TGCGCCAGCAGCCTGGGGACCCGAACAGGTGGCTCCTACAATGAGCAGTTCTTC
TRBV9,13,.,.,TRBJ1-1,CASSVGGGSEAFF,TGTGCCAGCAGCGTAGGGGGAGGATCTGAAGCTTTCTTT
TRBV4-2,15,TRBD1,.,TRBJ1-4,CASSREQGAYEKLFF,TGTGCCAGCAGCCGAGAACAGGGGGCGTATGAAAAACTGTTTTTT
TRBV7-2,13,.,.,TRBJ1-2,CASSREGLTGYTF,TGTGCCAGCAGCCGAGAGGGACTGACGGGCTACACCTTC
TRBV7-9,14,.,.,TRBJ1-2,CASSLDGGNYGYTF,TGTGCCAGCAGCTTAGACGGGGGTAACTATGGCTACACCTTC
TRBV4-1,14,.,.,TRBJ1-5,CASSRGEGNQPQHF,TGCGCCAGCAGCCGCGGGGAGGGTAATCAGCCCCAGCATTTT
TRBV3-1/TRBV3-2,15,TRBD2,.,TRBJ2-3,CASSQDGGGLDTQYF,TGTGCCAGCAGCCAAGATGGGGGGGGGTTAGATACGCAGTATTTT
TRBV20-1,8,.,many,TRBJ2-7,CSANGRYF,TGCAGTGCTAACGGTCGGTACTTC
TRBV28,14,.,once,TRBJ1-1,CASSFEGVDTEAFF,TGTGCCAGCAGTTTTGAGGGAGTGGACACTGAAGCTTTCTTT
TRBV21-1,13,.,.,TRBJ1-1,CASSKGRSGEAFF,TGTGCCAGCAGCAAAGGACGGTCCGGGGAAGCTTTCTTT
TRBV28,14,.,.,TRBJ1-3,CASTPASSGNTIYF,TGTGCCAGCACCCCCGCTAGCTCTGGAAACACCATATATTTT
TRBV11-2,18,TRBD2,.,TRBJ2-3,CASSLLLTSGGAADTQYF,TGTGCCAGCAGCTTACTTTTGACTAGCGGGGGGGCCGCAGATACGCAGTATTTT
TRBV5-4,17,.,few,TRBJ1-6,CASSSRIHSQYNSPLHF,TGTGCCAGCAGCTCCAGAATCCACAGTCAATATAATTCACCCCTCCACTTT
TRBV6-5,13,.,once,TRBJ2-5,CASSYGRGETQYF,TGTGCCAGCAGTTACGGCCGGGGAGAGACCCAGTACTTC
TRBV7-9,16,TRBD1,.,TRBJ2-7,CASSLGTGGRSYEQYF,TGTGCCAGCAGCTTAGGAACAGGGGGCCGGTCCTACGAGCAGTACTTC
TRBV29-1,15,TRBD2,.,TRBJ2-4,CSVLLLAAPGNIQYF,TGCAGCGTTCTTCTCCTAGCGGCCCCCGGGAACATTCAGTACTTC
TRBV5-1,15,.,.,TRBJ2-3,CASSLDGGITDTQYF,TGCGCCAGCAGCTTAGACGGGGGTATTACAGATACGCAGTATTTT
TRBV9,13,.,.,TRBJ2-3,CASQQESTDTQYF,TGTGCCAGCCAACAGGAAAGCACAGATACGCAGTATTTT
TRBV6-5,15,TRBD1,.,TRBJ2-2,CASSIRQGTAGELFF,TGTGCCAGCAGTATCCGACAGGGAACGGCCGGGGAGCTGTTTTTT
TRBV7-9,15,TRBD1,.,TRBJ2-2,CASSHRQGDAGELFF,TGTGCCAGCAGCCACCGACAGGGAGACGCCGGGGAGCTGTTTTTT
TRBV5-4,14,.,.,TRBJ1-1,CASSRAGQNTEAFF,TGTGCCAGCAGCCGAGCGGGACAGAACACTGAAGCTTTCTTT
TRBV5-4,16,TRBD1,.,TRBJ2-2,CASSSGQGAASGELFF,TGTGCCAGCAGCTCAGGACAGGGGGCTGCATCCGGGGAGCTGTTTTTT
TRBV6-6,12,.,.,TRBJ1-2,CASSSRDEGYTF,TGTGCCAGCAGTTCCAGGGATGAGGGCTACACCTTC
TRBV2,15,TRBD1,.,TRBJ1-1,CASSPGQQMNTEAFF,TGTGCCAGCAGTCCGGGACAGCAGATGAACACTGAAGCTTTCTTT
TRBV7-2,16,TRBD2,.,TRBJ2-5,CASSAVAGAGRETQYF,TGTGCCAGCAGCGCCGTAGCGGGGGCTGGGAGGGAGACCCAGTACTTC
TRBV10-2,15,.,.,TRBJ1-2,CATDEDRLSDYGYTF,TGCGCCACTGATGAAGACAGGCTTTCGGACTATGGCTACACCTTC
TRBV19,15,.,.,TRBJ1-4,CASSSASATNEKLFF,TGTGCCAGTAGTTCCGCCTCAGCAACTAATGAAAAACTGTTTTTT
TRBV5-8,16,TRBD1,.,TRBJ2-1,CASSFEWDRAYNEQFF,TGTGCCAGCAGCTTTGAATGGGACAGGGCCTACAATGAGCAGTTCTTC